The 21 T cell receptor beta chains in this list originate from one sample, sequenced in a study of OX40 agonist ivuxolimab in advanced cancers. The library was prepared using the immunoSEQ multiplex PCR assay. Here the immuneACCESS table is served through TCRdb, limited to in-frame sequences with V and J called. Missing clones are a known gap in these copies; in checked studies unresolved V genes cover under half, and the rest lacks a known reason. The sample table contains 30,000 to 45,000 clones; only one count was recorded for more than 75% of them. The ten largest make up roughly 13% of the sample. Sequencing was performed on CD4+ or CD8+ T cells sorted from blood, taken in a trial of the OX40 agonist ivuxolimab. The receptors were gathered from an adult with an advanced solid tumor such as melanoma, head and neck, liver or kidney cancer.

This chain connects TRBV5-6 to TRBJ2-2, with D hard to call. The ends were cut back, 5 bases at V and 1 base at J, with 9 bases in the middle. The CDR3 length is 14 residues. CDR1 and CDR2 from the germline V gene are SGHDT and YYEEEE. The CDR3 coding sequence is TGTGCCAGCAGTTCGTCTATGAACACCGGGGAGCTGTTTTTT. Amino acid sequence: CASSSSMNTGELFF.

V usage is TRBV6-5 and J usage is TRBJ2-7; 8 nucleotides align to TRBD2. Per the germline V gene, CDR1 is MNHEY and CDR2 is SVGAGI. CDR3 length: 16 amino acids. The V gene end was trimmed by 0 bases and the J gene end by 3 bases; junction bases not matched to a gene: 7. The CDR3: CASSYSWTSRYYEQYF. As DNA, the CDR3 is TGTGCCAGCAGTTACTCCTGGACTAGCCGATACTACGAGCAGTACTTC.

The chain uses TRBV27 and TRBJ1-2, with D unclear. CDR3 size: 13 residues. CDR1 and CDR2 from the germline V gene are MNHEY and SMNVEV (reference sequence). The germline V and J ends were trimmed by 0 bases and 3 bases, with 5 bases remaining between them. The CDR3 protein is CASSLSRDYGYTF. DNA of the CDR3: TGTGCCAGCAGTTTATCGAGGGACTATGGCTACACCTTC.

This chain connects TRBV5-1 to TRBJ2-2; 8 positions agree with TRBD2. The CDR3 extends over 19 amino acids. The V gene's germline CDR1 is SGHRS and CDR2 YFSETQ. After removal of 7 bases from V and 5 bases from J, the junction contained 22 bases not matched to a gene. The CDR3 DNA is TGCGCCAGCCGCCAGAATCCACTAGCGGTTATAGGACGGACCGGGGAGCTGTTTTTT. Translation: CASRQNPLAVIGRTGELFF.

The CDR3 DNA follows: TGTGCCAGCAGCCCCCGTACTAGCGGGAGTTTCCACGAGCAGTACTTC. Its protein product is CASSPRTSGSFHEQYF. The chain is built from TRBV11-3 and TRBJ2-7; 11 nucleotides line up with TRBD2. V shed 5 bases and J 5 bases; nucleotides not matched to a gene: 11. The length of the CDR3 is 16 residues. Germline CDR1 and CDR2: SGHNT and YENEEA.

This clone was seen once. The gene calls are TRBV27 and TRBJ2-2; weak D call: TRBD2 (6 bases). Germline CDR1 and CDR2: MNHEY and SMNVEV (reference sequence). This CDR3 has 15 residues. V dropped 4 bases and J dropped 3 bases, with 12 bases sitting between them. CDR3 amino acids: CASSYGSLYTGELFF. The CDR3 nucleotides read TGTGCCAGCAGTTACGGGAGCCTTTACACCGGGGAGCTGTTTTTT.

The chain employs TRBV9 and TRBJ2-3; 11 bases are shared with TRBD2. Germline V gives CDR1 SGDLS, CDR2 YYNGEE. The CDR3 consists of 14 residues. Germline trimming cut 0 bases from V and 6 bases from J; bases unmatched to any gene: 0. The CDR3 nucleotides are TGTGCCAGCAGCGTAGCTAGCGGGAGGGATACGCAGTATTTT. Amino acid sequence: CASSVASGRDTQYF.

The chain couples TRBV9 to TRBJ2-1; 9 nucleotides match TRBD1. V lost 0 bases and J lost 4; bases outside the gene matches: 8. The CDR3 totals 17 residues. Germline-derived CDR1 and CDR2 are SGDLS and YYNGEE. CDR3 nucleotide sequence: TGTGCCAGCAGCGTAGCCCGGACAGGGGAAGATTACAATGAGCAGTTCTTC. Its translation: CASSVARTGEDYNEQFF.

The gene calls are TRBV7-9 and TRBJ2-1; 7 bases line up with TRBD1. V was pared by 5 bases and J by 3 bases, with 10 bases of the junction left unmatched. Germline assignment: CDR1 SEHNR and CDR2 FQNEAQ (reference sequence). There are 16 residues in the CDR3. The chain's CDR3 is CASSHNIGTDYNEQFF. The CDR3 DNA follows: TGTGCCAGCAGCCACAACATTGGGACAGACTACAATGAGCAGTTCTTC.

This clone was seen only a few times. The genes are TRBV27 and TRBJ2-7; D perhaps matches TRBD1 (6 bases). V was clipped by 3 bases and J by 1 base, with 16 bases between them. The CDR3 sequence is 16 residues long. Germline V lookup: CDR1 MNHEY, CDR2 SMNVEV (reference sequence). The CDR3 is CASSFLGQGQSYEQYF. The CDR3, as DNA: TGTGCCAGCAGTTTCCTCGGGCAGGGGCAATCCTACGAGCAGTACTTC.

This chain joins TRBV19 and TRBJ2-7, with TRBD1 matching 7 bases. The CDR3 has 13 amino acids. Germline V CDR1 and CDR2: LNHDA, SQIVND (reference sequence). The ends lost 6 bases at V and 3 bases at J; junction bases unmatched: 5. In nucleotides, the CDR3 is TGTGCCAGTAGCGGAAGACAGGGCTACGAGCAGTACTTC. Translated: CASSGRQGYEQYF.

V and J are TRBV5-1 and TRBJ2-1; 14 positions match TRBD2. The trim removed 3 bases at V and 8 bases at J, leaving 7 bases unmatched. The CDR3 has 16 amino acids. Looked up from germline, CDR1 is SGHRS and CDR2 is YFSETQ. The CDR3 loop is CASSWGLAGADDEQFF. CDR3 DNA sequence: TGCGCCAGCAGCTGGGGACTAGCGGGGGCTGACGATGAGCAGTTCTTC.

The CDR3 here is CASSLVGNGYTF. The CDR3 region has the DNA TGTGCCAGCAGTTTGGTGGGGAATGGCTACACCTTC. The rearrangement links TRBV28 to TRBJ1-2; no clear D. This CDR3 has 12 amino acids. Per germline, CDR1 MDHEN and CDR2 SYDVKM. Trimming shortened V by 3 bases and J by 6 bases, and 8 bases separated the two germline ends.

The V and J genes are TRBV5-5 and TRBJ2-7, with D possibly called TRBD1 or TRBD2 (5 bases each). V dropped 1 base and J dropped 5 bases, with 13 bases sitting between them. CDR3 size: 14 residues. Per germline, CDR1 SGHKS and CDR2 YYEKEE (reference sequence). The CDR3 bases are TGTGCCAGCAGCTTGTGGTGGGGGACCCACGAGCAGTACTTC. Its translation is CASSLWWGTHEQYF.

The chain uses TRBV28 and TRBJ1-2, with 7 bases lining up with TRBD1. The length of the CDR3 is 13 residues. V trimming: 9 bases; J trimming: 1 base; junction bases outside the gene matches: 5. Germline CDR1 reads MDHEN; CDR2 reads SYDVKM. The CDR3 reads CASQGGGNYGYTF. CDR3 in DNA: TGTGCCAGTCAGGGGGGCGGTAACTATGGCTACACCTTC.

The V gene is TRBV19, the J gene TRBJ2-7; the match to TRBD1 covers 9 bases. V dropped 3 bases and J dropped 3; count of bases not matched to a gene: 6. This CDR3 has 15 residues. The V gene's germline CDR1 is LNHDA and CDR2 SQIVND (reference sequence). CDR3 nucleotides: TGTGCCAGTAGTATCGACAGGGGGAACATCTACGAGCAGTACTTC. It yields the protein CASSIDRGNIYEQYF.

This chain joins TRBV7-9 and TRBJ1-2; D is uncertain. Germline CDR1 is SEHNR and CDR2 is FQNEAQ (reference sequence). CDR3 length equals 15 residues. With 1 base removed from V and 2 bases from J, the gap between germline ends came to 11 bases. The CDR3 DNA reads as TGTGCCAGCAGCTTAGGATCTGTGATGAACTATGGCTACACCTTC. Translation gives CASSLGSVMNYGYTF.

The rearrangement joins TRBV28 to TRBJ2-7, with D possibly matching TRBD2 (6 bases). V was shortened by 5 bases and J by 0 bases, with 17 bases between the two germline ends. The CDR3 spans 16 residues. Germline CDR1 and CDR2: MDHEN and SYDVKM. The CDR3 DNA sequence: TGTGCCAGCAGTCCCGGGACTTTCCACAGCTCCTACGAGCAGTACTTC. This codes for CASSPGTFHSSYEQYF. Drawing the rest from reference TRBV28 and TRBJ2-7, the complete variable domain is DVKVTQSSRYLVKRTGEKVFLECVQDMDHENMFWYRQDPGLGLRLIYFSYDVKMKEKGDIPEGYSVSREKKERFSLILESASTNQTSMYLCASSPGTFHSSYEQYFGPGTRLTVT.

The chain uses TRBV6-5 and TRBJ2-5; D not certain. The CDR3 is 13 amino acids. From germline, CDR1 is MNHEY and CDR2 SVGAGI. V was pared by 6 bases and J by 3 bases, with 11 bases between. As DNA, the CDR3 is TGTGCCAGCAGATCGAGGTACGAAGAGACCCAGTACTTC. Translation gives CASRSRYEETQYF.

This chain connects TRBV2 to TRBJ2-3, with D perhaps matching TRBD1 (8 bases). Trimming shortened V by 11 bases and J by 5 bases, and 29 bases separated the two germline ends. The CDR3 loop spans 17 amino acids. The V gene's germline CDR1 is SNHLY and CDR2 FYNNEI. The CDR3 nucleotides read TGTGCCGGGGAGGGACAGGTCCTCCCGGCGAAGCTAGATACGCAGTATTTT. Its protein product is CAGEGQVLPAKLDTQYF.

This chain uses TRBV5-5 with TRBJ2-1; D might be TRBD1 (5 bases). The CDR3 length is 15 residues. V was shortened by 0 bases and J by 0 bases, with 7 bases between the two germline ends. CDR1 and CDR2 (germline): SGHKS, YYEKEE (reference sequence). In DNA, the CDR3 is TGTGCCAGCAGCTTGGGTGACAGCTCCTACAATGAGCAGTTCTTC. It translates to CASSLGDSSYNEQFF.